Detailed here is one TCR beta chain. Its antigen remains unidentified. This sample is drawn from a study of OX40 agonist ivuxolimab in advanced cancers. The overall study: Ivuxolimab, which is an agonistic anti-OX40 (CD134) antibody, was administered to the patients.

Study-level findings and limits: Not determined was the antigen specificity of the expanded peripheral T cells.

Some clones are missing from TCRdb's copy, which holds only in-frame ones; the method was immunoSEQ multiplex PCR. Here the sample spans 55,000 to 65,000 clones, more than 70% being singletons. This TCR was sampled from an adult with an advanced solid tumor such as melanoma, head and neck, liver or kidney cancer. Sequences were derived from CD4+ or CD8+ T cells sorted from blood, sampled in a trial of the OX40 agonist ivuxolimab.

Written as DNA, the CDR3 is TGTGCCAGCAGCAGCCGACTTGGGGGCGAGCAGTTCTTC. This encodes CASSSRLGGEQFF. The chain recombines TRBV7-3 with TRBJ2-1; D may be TRBD1 (6 bases). CDR3 size: 13 residues. Deletions cut 5 bases from V and 10 bases from J, with 15 bases between. Germline CDR1 is SGHTA and CDR2 is FQGTGA.